This T cell receptor (beta chain) is from a study of cytomegalovirus exposure and HLA in healthy donors. Whole-study results and caveats: It was reported that the classifier diagnosed cytomegalovirus status with high specificity and sensitivity in both the original and validation cohorts.

In regard to this clone: Its antigen is undetermined.

Germline V gene lookup returns CDR1 LNHDA and CDR2 SQIVND (reference sequence). Trimming took 4 bases from V and 2 from J, leaving 12 bases between them. This CDR3 has 15 amino acids. Sequencing used immunoSEQ multiplex PCR; TCRdb keeps in-frame clones, though not all of them. The sample lists 140,000 or so clones, 90% to 95% occurring once. The clonotype comes from a man in his late teens or twenties in good health and CMV-seronegative. The sequencing input was PBMCs. This rearrangement joins TRBV19 to TRBJ1-5, with D maybe TRBD1 (5 bases). CDR3 in amino acids: CASSSLGERNQPQHF. CDR3 DNA sequence: TGTGCCAGTAGTAGCTTAGGGGAACGCAATCAGCCCCAGCATTTT.